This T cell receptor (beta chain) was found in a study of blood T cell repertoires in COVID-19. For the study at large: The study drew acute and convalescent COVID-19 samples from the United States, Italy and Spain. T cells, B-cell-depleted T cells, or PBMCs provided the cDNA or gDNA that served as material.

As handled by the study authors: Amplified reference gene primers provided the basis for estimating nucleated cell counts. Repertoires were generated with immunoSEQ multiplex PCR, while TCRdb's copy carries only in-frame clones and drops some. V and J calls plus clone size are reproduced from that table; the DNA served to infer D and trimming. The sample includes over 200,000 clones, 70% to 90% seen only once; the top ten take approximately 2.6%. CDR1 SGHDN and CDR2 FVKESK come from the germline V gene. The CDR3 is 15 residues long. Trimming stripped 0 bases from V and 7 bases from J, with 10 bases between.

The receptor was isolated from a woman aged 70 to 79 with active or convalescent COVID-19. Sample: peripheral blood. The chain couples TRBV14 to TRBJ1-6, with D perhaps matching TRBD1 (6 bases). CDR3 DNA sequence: TGTGCCAGCAGCCAAGATTTCAGGGGAAATTCACCCCTCCACTTT. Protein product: CASSQDFRGNSPLHF.